Below, one TCR beta chain is given with its context. Its antigen remains unidentified. Data came from immunoSEQ multiplex PCR; TCRdb stores just in-frame clones and leaves some out. The table lists about 110,000 clones, just over 85% of them singletons, with roughly 3% in the top ten. CDR3 size: 15 residues. After removal of 4 bases from V and 7 bases from J, the junction contained 8 bases not matched to a gene. Per the germline V gene, CDR1 is SGHRS and CDR2 is YFSETQ. This specimen comes from a study of T cell responses to AZD1222 COVID-19 vaccine. Points from the study as a whole: A reported finding is that nearly half of spike-specific TCRs target unmutated variant regions. Recipients of AZD1222 seropositive at baseline numbered only five or six. Spike regions recognized by vaccine-associated CD4 TCRs spanned the protein, led by 160-218 and 743-854.

The chain joins TRBV5-1 to TRBJ1-2, with 12 bases aligning to TRBD1. The sequence was obtained from an adult in good health. The sequences come from peripheral blood, collected on day 0 of AZD1222 vaccination. The CDR3 DNA follows: TGCGCCAGCAGCCAAGGGACAGGGGGCGCGGGTGGCTACACCTTC. As protein: CASSQGTGGAGGYTF. Full variable domain (remainder filled in from reference TRBV5-1 and TRBJ1-2): KAGVTQTPRYLIKTRGQQVTLSCSPISGHRSVSWYQQTPGQGLQFLFEYFSETQRNKGNFPGRFSGRQFSNSRSEMNVSTLELGDSALYLCASSQGTGGAGGYTFGSGTRLTVV.